This T cell receptor beta chain came from a study of blood T cell repertoires in COVID-19 (TCRdb year 2020). Some background on the complete study: Collaborator samples came from the United States, Italy and Spain and covered acute and convalescent phases of COVID-19. The prospective study material was composed of cDNA or gDNA derived from T cells, B-cell-depleted T cells, or PBMCs. The dataset comprised deeply sampled blood TCRbeta repertoires from subjects exposed to, actively infected with, or recovered from COVID-19. The repertoires were released in a freely available public database intended as a resource for research on the immune response to SARS-CoV-2. The samples were drawn from the first 160 participants of the ongoing ImmuneRACE study and from some 1,300 subjects provided by 6 global collaborators. The sample metadata nearly always contained a de-identified subject ID, COVID-19 status, age in years and sex. HLA class I and class II types, where available, came from metadata supplied by the sample provider rather than from assay-based typing.

On the study overall, not on this receptor specifically: Clinical and demographic metadata were provided uncurated, with the amount varying by source and participant.

Whole blood was collected in K2EDTA tubes by collaborating institutions according to the institutions' own protocols. Collaborator samples were shipped for TCRbeta analysis as frozen whole blood, isolated PBMCs, or DNA extracted from either sample type. Points on this clone: Its specific antigen is unknown. Base quality data are lacking; no much larger clone is found one base away.

The immunoSEQ Assay, a bias-controlled multiplex PCR, was used to amplify TCRbeta CDR3 regions from genomic DNA. For the original study's pipeline: The number of nucleated cells in each sample was estimated by amplification of reference gene primers within the assay. Sequence reads were collapsed and filtered to measure the absolute abundance of every unique TCRbeta CDR3 rearrangement. For each sample, productive Simpson clonality was calculated as the square root of Simpson's diversity index over productive rearrangements. Sourced from immuneACCESS, this table was stored by TCRdb with only in-frame sequences that have V and J called. A share of the clones is absent; for the studies checked, an unresolved V gene accounts for under half, and the remainder has no known explanation. The V and J calls and clone size come from that table; D and trimming were worked out from the DNA. In this sample the table shows approximately 69,000 clones, 88% of which occur a single time. The ten largest clones capture around 28% of the sample.

Trimming leaves V shorter by 3 bases and J shorter by 7 bases, with the junction holding 12 bases beyond the gene matches. From the cysteine up to the phenylalanine, the CDR3 has a length of 16 residues. Only CDR3 DNA remains: 48 bases, in frame from the first base. The germline V gene sets CDR1 to MGHRA and CDR2 to YSYEKL. This receptor chain uses TRBV4-1 and TRBJ2-1; TRBD2 aligns with 7 central bases. The clonotype originates from a man aged 50-60 years with acute or convalescent COVID-19. Sequences were obtained from peripheral blood. The CDR3 has the sequence CASSHPAGPAGNEQFF. The nucleotide sequence is TGCGCCAGCAGCCACCCAGCGGGGCCTGCGGGGAATGAGCAGTTCTTC.